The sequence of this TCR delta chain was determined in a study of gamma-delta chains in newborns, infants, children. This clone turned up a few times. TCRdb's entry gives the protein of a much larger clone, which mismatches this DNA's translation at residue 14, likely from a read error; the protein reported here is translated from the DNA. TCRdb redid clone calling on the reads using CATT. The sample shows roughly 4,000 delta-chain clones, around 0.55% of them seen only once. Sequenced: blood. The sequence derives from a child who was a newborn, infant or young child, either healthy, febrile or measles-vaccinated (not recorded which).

The DNA for the CDR3 is TGTGCCTGTGACACCGTGGGGGATACTCGTAGCTCCTGGTACACCCGACAGATGTTTTTC. Translated, it gives CACDTVGDTRSSWYTRQMFF. The chain has TRDV2 and TRDJ3; 10 positions match TRDD3. This CDR3 has 20 amino acids. Germline lookup yields CDR1 GEAIGNYY and CDR2 EKD.